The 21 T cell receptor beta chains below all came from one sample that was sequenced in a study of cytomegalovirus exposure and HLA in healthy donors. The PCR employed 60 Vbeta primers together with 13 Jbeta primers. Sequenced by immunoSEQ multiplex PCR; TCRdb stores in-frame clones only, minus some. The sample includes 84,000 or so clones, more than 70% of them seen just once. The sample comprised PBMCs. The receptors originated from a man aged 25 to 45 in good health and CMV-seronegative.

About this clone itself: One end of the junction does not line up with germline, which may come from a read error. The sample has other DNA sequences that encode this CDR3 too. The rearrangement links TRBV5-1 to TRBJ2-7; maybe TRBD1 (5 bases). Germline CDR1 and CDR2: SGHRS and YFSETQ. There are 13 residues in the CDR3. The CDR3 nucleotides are TGCGCTAGCAACCAGGACAAGGCATACGAGCAGTACTTC. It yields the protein CASNQDKAYEQYF.

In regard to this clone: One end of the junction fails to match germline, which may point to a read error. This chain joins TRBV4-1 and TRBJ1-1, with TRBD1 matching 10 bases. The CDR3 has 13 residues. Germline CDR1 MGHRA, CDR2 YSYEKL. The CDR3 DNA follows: TGCGCCAGCAGCCTAGCATCCGAGGACAGGGGGGATTTT. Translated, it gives CASSLASEDRGDF.

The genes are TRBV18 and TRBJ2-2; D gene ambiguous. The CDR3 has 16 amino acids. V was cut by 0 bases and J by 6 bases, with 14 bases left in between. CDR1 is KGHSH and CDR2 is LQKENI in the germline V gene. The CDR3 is CASSPPGDLGAGELFF. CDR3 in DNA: TGTGCCAGCTCACCACCAGGCGACTTGGGTGCCGGGGAGCTGTTTTTT.

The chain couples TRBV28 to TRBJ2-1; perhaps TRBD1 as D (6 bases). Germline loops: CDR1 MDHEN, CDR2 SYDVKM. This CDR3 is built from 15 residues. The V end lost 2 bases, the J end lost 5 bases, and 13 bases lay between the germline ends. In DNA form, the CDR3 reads TGTGCCAGCAGTTTAGGGGGACAAGGGCACAATGAGCAGTTCTTC. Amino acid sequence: CASSLGGQGHNEQFF.

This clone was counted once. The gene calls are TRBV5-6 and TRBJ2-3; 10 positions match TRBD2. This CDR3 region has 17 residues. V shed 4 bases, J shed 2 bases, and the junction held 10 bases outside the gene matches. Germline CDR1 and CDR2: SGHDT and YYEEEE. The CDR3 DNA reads TGTGCCAGCAGCCGCCCCCTAGCGGGAGAGGTCACAGATACGCAGTATTTT. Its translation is CASSRPLAGEVTDTQYF. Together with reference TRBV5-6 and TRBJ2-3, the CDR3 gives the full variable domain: DAGVTQSPTHLIKTRGQQVTLRCSPKSGHDTVSWYQQALGQGPQFIFQYYEEEERQRGNFPDRFSGHQFPNYSSELNVNALLLGDSALYLCASSRPLAGEVTDTQYFGPGTRLTVL.

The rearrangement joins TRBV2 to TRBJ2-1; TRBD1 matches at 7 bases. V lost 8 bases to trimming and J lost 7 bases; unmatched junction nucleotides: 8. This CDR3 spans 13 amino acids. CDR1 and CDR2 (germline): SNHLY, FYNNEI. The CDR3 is CASQTGMDNEQFF. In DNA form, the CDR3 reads TGTGCCAGCCAGACAGGGATGGATAATGAGCAGTTCTTC.

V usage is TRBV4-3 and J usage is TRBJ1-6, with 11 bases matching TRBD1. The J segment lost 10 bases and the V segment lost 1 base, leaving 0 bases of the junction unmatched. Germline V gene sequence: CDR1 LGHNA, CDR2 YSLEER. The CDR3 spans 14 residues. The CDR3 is CASSQGTGGSPLHF. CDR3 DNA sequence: TGCGCCAGCAGCCAAGGGACAGGGGGCTCACCCCTCCACTTT.

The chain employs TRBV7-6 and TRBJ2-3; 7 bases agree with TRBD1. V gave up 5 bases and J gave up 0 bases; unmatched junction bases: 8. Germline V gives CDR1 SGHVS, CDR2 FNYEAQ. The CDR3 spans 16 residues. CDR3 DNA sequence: TGTGCCAGCAGCCCACGGGACAGCCCAAGCACAGATACGCAGTATTTT. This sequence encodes CASSPRDSPSTDTQYF.

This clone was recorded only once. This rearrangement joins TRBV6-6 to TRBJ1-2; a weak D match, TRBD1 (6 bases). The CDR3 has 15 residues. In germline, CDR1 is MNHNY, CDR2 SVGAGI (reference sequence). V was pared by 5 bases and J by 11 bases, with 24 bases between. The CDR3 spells CASSNTLTGRGIYTF. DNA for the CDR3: TGTGCCAGCAGTAACACGCTAACAGGGAGAGGCATTTACACCTTC.

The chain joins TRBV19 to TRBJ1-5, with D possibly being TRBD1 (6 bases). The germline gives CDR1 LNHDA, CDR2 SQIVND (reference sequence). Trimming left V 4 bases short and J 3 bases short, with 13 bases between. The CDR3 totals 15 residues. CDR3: CASSKIRDNNQPQHF. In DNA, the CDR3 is TGTGCCAGTAGTAAGATCCGGGACAACAATCAGCCCCAGCATTTT. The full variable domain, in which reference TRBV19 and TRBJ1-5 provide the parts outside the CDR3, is DGGITQSPKYLFRKEGQNVTLSCEQNLNHDAMYWYRQDPGQGLRLIYYSQIVNDFQKGDIAEGYSVSREKKESFPLTVTSAQKNPTAFYLCASSKIRDNNQPQHFGDGTRLSIL.

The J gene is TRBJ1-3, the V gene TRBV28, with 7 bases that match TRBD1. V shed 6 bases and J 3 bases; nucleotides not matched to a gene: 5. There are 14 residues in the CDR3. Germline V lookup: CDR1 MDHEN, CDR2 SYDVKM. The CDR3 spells CASSETGFGNTIYF. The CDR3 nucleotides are TGTGCCAGCAGCGAGACAGGGTTTGGAAACACCATATATTTT.

CDR3 nucleotide sequence: TGTGCCAGCAGTTTGGAGGTAATGATGAACACTGAAGCTTTCTTT. Protein product: CASSLEVMMNTEAFF. This sequence joins TRBV28 and TRBJ1-1; D gene uncertain. The CDR3 loop spans 15 amino acids. Per germline, CDR1 MDHEN and CDR2 SYDVKM. Trimming shortened V by 3 bases and J by 0 bases, and 11 bases separated the two germline ends.

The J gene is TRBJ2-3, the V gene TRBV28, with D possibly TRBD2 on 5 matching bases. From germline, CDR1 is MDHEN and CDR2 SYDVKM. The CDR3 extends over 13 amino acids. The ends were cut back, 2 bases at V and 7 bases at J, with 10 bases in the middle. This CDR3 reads CASSLRTPNTQYF. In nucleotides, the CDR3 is TGTGCCAGCAGTTTAAGGACTCCTAATACGCAGTATTTT. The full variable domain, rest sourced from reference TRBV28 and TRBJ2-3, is DVKVTQSSRYLVKRTGEKVFLECVQDMDHENMFWYRQDPGLGLRLIYFSYDVKMKEKGDIPEGYSVSREKKERFSLILESASTNQTSMYLCASSLRTPNTQYFGPGTRLTVL.

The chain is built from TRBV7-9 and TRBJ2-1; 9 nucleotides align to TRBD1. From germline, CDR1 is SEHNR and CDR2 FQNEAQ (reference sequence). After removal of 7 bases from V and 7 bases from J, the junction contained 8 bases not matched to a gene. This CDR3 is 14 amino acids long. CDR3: CASTPGTGKNEQFF. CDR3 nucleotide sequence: TGTGCCAGCACCCCCGGGACAGGGAAAAATGAGCAGTTCTTC.

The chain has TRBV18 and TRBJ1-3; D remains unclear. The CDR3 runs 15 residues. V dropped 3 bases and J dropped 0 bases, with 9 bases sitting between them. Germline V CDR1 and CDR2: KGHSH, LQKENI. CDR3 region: CASSPSLLSGNTIYF. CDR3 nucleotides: TGTGCCAGCTCACCGAGTCTCCTCTCTGGAAACACCATATATTTT.

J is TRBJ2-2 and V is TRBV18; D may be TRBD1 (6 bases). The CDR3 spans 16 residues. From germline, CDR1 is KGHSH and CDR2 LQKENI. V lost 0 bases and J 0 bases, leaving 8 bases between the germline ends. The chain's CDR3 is CASSPPHRANTGELFF. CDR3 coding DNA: TGTGCCAGCTCACCACCGCACAGGGCGAACACCGGGGAGCTGTTTTTT.

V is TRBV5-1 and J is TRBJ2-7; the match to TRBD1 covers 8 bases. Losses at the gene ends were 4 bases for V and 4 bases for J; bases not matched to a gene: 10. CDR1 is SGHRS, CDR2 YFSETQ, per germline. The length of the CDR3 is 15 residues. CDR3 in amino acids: CASSDRTWTGYEQYF. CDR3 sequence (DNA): TGCGCCAGCAGCGATAGGACCTGGACAGGGTACGAGCAGTACTTC.

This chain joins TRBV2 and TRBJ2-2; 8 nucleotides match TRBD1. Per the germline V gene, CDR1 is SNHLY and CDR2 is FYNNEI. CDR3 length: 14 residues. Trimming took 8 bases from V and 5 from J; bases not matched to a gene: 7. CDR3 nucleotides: TGTGCCAGCGGCCAGGGGGCTAGAACCGGGGAGCTGTTTTTT. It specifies CASGQGARTGELFF.

CDR3 sequence reads: CASSLRRGSGYTF. The CDR3 DNA reads as TGTGCCAGCAGTTTAAGGAGGGGAAGCGGCTACACCTTC. The rearrangement links TRBV28 to TRBJ1-2; D may be TRBD1 (5 bases). The germline V and J ends were trimmed by 2 bases and 8 bases, with 12 bases remaining between them. The CDR3 consists of 13 residues. Germline assignment: CDR1 MDHEN and CDR2 SYDVKM.

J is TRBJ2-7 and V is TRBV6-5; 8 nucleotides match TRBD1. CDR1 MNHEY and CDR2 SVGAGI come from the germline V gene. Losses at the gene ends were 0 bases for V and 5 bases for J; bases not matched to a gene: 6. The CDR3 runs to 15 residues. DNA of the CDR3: TGTGCCAGCAGTTACTCACCCCAGGGGGCTCACGAGCAGTACTTC. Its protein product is CASSYSPQGAHEQYF.

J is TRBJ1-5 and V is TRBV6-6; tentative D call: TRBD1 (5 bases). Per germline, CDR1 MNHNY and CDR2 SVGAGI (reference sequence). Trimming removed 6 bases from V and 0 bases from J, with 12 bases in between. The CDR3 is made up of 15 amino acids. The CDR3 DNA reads TGTGCCAGCAGAATCGGACAATATAGCAATCAGCCCCAGCATTTT. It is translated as CASRIGQYSNQPQHF.